The next 30 T cell receptor beta chains were all read from a single sample in a study of cytomegalovirus exposure and HLA in healthy donors. Using immunoSEQ multiplex PCR, the repertoire was profiled, and TCRdb retains in-frame clones only, with some absent. This sample has over 250,000 clones, with about nine tenths found just once. The sample was PBMCs. The receptors here all came from a woman in her 30s in good health and CMV-seropositive.

The V gene is TRBV15, the J gene TRBJ2-3; D gene uncertain. The CDR3 loop spans 14 amino acids. The ends were cut back, 5 bases at V and 2 bases at J, with 11 bases in the middle. Germline values: CDR1 LNHNV, CDR2 YYDKDF (reference sequence). CDR3 region: CATSPLGLTDTQYF. CDR3 bases: TGTGCCACCAGCCCCCTCGGGCTCACAGATACGCAGTATTTT.

The genes are TRBV27 and TRBJ2-1; D is unclear. This CDR3 has 12 amino acids. CDR1 is MNHEY, CDR2 SMNVEV, per germline (reference sequence). Trimming removed 0 bases at V and 7 bases at J, with 4 bases between. This chain's CDR3 is CASSLSVNEQFF. The CDR3 DNA reads as TGTGCCAGCAGTTTATCGGTGAATGAGCAGTTCTTC.

The V call is TRBV7-8, the J call TRBJ1-1, with TRBD1 matching 7 bases. In germline, CDR1 is SGHVS, CDR2 FQNEAQ. The CDR3 length is 13 residues. With 6 bases clipped from V and 6 bases from J, the junction kept 7 bases outside the gene matches. Here the CDR3 DNA reads TGTGCCAGCAGTCAGCGGACAGGTTCTGAAGCTTTCTTT. This sequence encodes CASSQRTGSEAFF.

V gene TRBV7-9 combines with J gene TRBJ2-7; D perhaps matches TRBD2 (5 bases). This CDR3 region has 15 residues. V gave up 3 bases and J gave up 2 bases, with 14 bases separating them. Germline V gives CDR1 SEHNR, CDR2 FQNEAQ (reference sequence). The CDR3 DNA follows: TGTGCCAGCAGCTTTACCCCGGCGGGTACCTACGAGCAGTACTTC. Amino acids: CASSFTPAGTYEQYF.

The V and J genes are TRBV6-1 and TRBJ2-7, with D uncertain. The V and J ends lost 8 bases and 3 bases respectively, with 5 bases between them. The length of the CDR3 is 10 residues. Germline lookup yields CDR1 MNHNS and CDR2 SASEGT. The CDR3 sequence is CASASYEQYF. For the CDR3, the DNA is TGTGCCAGCGCCAGCTACGAGCAGTACTTC.

CDR3 in DNA: TGTGCCAGTAGTACGGGCGGACAGGGGGCCTACGAGCAGTACTTC. Its translation is CASSTGGQGAYEQYF. The chain joins TRBV19 to TRBJ2-7; 10 bases fit TRBD1. V shed 4 bases, J shed 2 bases, and the junction held 5 bases outside the gene matches. The CDR3 totals 15 residues. Per germline, CDR1 LNHDA and CDR2 SQIVND (reference sequence).

V is TRBV28 and J is TRBJ1-3; TRBD1 matches at 8 bases. Germline trimming cut 5 bases from V and 0 bases from J; bases unmatched to any gene: 6. The V gene's germline CDR1 is MDHEN and CDR2 SYDVKM. The CDR3 contains 16 residues. The CDR3 here is CASSPGTGHSGNTIYF. The CDR3 coding sequence is TGTGCCAGCAGTCCCGGGACAGGCCACTCTGGAAACACCATATATTTT.

Of note for this clone: Additional DNA sequences in this sample encode the identical CDR3. The chain combines TRBV18 with TRBJ2-7; 7 bases agree with TRBD1. V dropped 3 bases and J dropped 0; count of bases not matched to a gene: 2. The germline gives CDR1 KGHSH, CDR2 LQKENI. This CDR3 spans 14 amino acids. CDR3 sequence: CASSPGTASYEQYF. The DNA of the CDR3 is TGTGCCAGCTCACCCGGGACAGCCTCCTACGAGCAGTACTTC. Combining the CDR3 with reference TRBV18 and TRBJ2-7 gives the whole variable domain NAGVMQNPRHLVRRRGQEARLRCSPMKGHSHVYWYRQLPEEGLKFMVYLQKENIIDESGMPKERFSAEFPKEGPSILRIQQVVRGDSAAYFCASSPGTASYEQYFGPGTRLTVT.

The rearrangement links TRBV7-9 to TRBJ2-1, with 9 bases lining up with TRBD2. Germline CDR1 SEHNR, CDR2 FQNEAQ (reference sequence). The CDR3 has 15 amino acids. V dropped 1 base and J dropped 7; count of bases not matched to a gene: 5. The CDR3 sequence is CASSLVAGGRNEQFF. DNA of the CDR3: TGTGCCAGCAGCTTAGTGGCGGGGGGGCGAAATGAGCAGTTCTTC.

The chain combines TRBV18 with TRBJ1-2; 7 bases agree with TRBD1. Germline assignment: CDR1 KGHSH and CDR2 LQKENI. This CDR3 region has 13 residues. After removal of 3 bases from V and 4 bases from J, the junction contained 2 bases not matched to a gene. Written as DNA, the CDR3 is TGTGCCAGCTCACCCCCAGGGGGCTATGGCTACACCTTC. This gives the protein CASSPPGGYGYTF. The full variable domain, in which reference TRBV18 and TRBJ1-2 provide the parts outside the CDR3, is NAGVMQNPRHLVRRRGQEARLRCSPMKGHSHVYWYRQLPEEGLKFMVYLQKENIIDESGMPKERFSAEFPKEGPSILRIQQVVRGDSAAYFCASSPPGGYGYTFGSGTRLTVV.

The chain is built from TRBV7-9 and TRBJ2-1; perhaps TRBD1 as D (5 bases). The CDR3 covers 15 residues. V gave up 7 bases and J gave up 0 bases, with 13 bases separating them. Germline values: CDR1 SEHNR, CDR2 FQNEAQ (reference sequence). DNA of the CDR3: TGTGCCAGCACCCTAGGGGCAAACTCCTACAATGAGCAGTTCTTC. Its translation: CASTLGANSYNEQFF.

This clone was seen just once. The chain has TRBV9 and TRBJ2-3; the D gene is possibly TRBD2 (7 bases). V was shortened by 7 bases and J by 6 bases, with 15 bases between the two germline ends. There are 13 residues in the CDR3. CDR1 and CDR2 (germline): SGDLS, YYNGEE. Here the CDR3 reads CASGRGGEDTQYF. The CDR3 coding sequence is TGTGCCAGCGGGAGGGGGGGAGAGGATACGCAGTATTTT.

This clone was seen once. The V and J genes are TRBV13 and TRBJ2-5; 9 bases agree with TRBD2. J gave up 3 bases and V 0 bases, and 11 bases lay outside the gene matches. CDR3 length: 18 amino acids. Germline assignment: CDR1 PRHDT and CDR2 FYEKMQ (reference sequence). The CDR3 reads CASSLGTSGPSTEETQYF. CDR3 nucleotide sequence: TGTGCCAGCAGCTTAGGGACTAGCGGACCCTCGACCGAAGAGACCCAGTACTTC.

This clone was detected only once. Other DNA sequences in the sample encode the same CDR3. The chain employs TRBV30 and TRBJ1-1; no clear D. The CDR3 has 12 residues. Germline V lookup: CDR1 GTSNPN, CDR2 SVGIG (reference sequence). The germline V and J ends were trimmed by 5 bases and 0 bases, with 7 bases remaining between them. CDR3 in DNA: TGTGCCTGGTCCAGGATGAACACTGAAGCTTTCTTT. Protein: CAWSRMNTEAFF. The whole variable domain, filled in from reference TRBV30 and TRBJ1-1, reads SQTIHQWPATLVQPVGSPLSLECTVEGTSNPNLYWYRQAAGRGLQLLFYSVGIGQISSEVPQNLSASRPQDRQFILSSKKLLLSDSGFYLCAWSRMNTEAFFGQGTRLTVV.

This chain links TRBV30 with TRBJ2-5; no clear D gene. The CDR3 consists of 11 residues. Germline assignment: CDR1 GTSNPN and CDR2 SVGIG (reference sequence). Trimming removed 2 bases at V and 3 bases at J, with 4 bases between. The CDR3 sequence: CAWSLKETQYF. The CDR3 nucleotides read TGTGCCTGGAGTCTTAAAGAGACCCAGTACTTC.

The chain links TRBV4-1 to TRBJ2-7, with TRBD2 matching over 11 bases. From germline, CDR1 is MGHRA and CDR2 YSYEKL. This CDR3 spans 16 amino acids. V was clipped by 1 base and J by 4 bases; unmatched bases: 6. Here the CDR3 DNA reads TGCGCCAGCAGCCAAGCGCTAGCGGGGGGTCGTTACGAGCAGTACTTC. As protein: CASSQALAGGRYEQYF.

V is TRBV7-8 and J is TRBJ2-5, with 10 bases identical to TRBD2. The CDR3 is 16 amino acids. V shed 7 bases, J shed 4 bases, and the junction held 12 bases outside the gene matches. Germline V gives CDR1 SGHVS, CDR2 FQNEAQ. CDR3 residues: CASTSLAGIGVETQYF. The CDR3 bases are TGTGCCAGCACCTCACTAGCGGGGATTGGGGTAGAGACCCAGTACTTC.

The chain employs TRBV27 and TRBJ2-1; 8 positions match TRBD2. Germline assignment: CDR1 MNHEY and CDR2 SMNVEV (reference sequence). This CDR3 has 14 residues. The V segment lost 8 bases and the J segment 10 bases; nucleotides outside the gene matches: 13. The CDR3 spells CASGPGGGQMEQFF. The CDR3 DNA follows: TGTGCCAGCGGACCGGGCGGGGGGCAGATGGAGCAGTTCTTC.

The CDR3 region is CASSYGQANYGYTF. CDR3 sequence (DNA): TGTGCCAGCAGCTACGGACAGGCGAACTATGGCTACACCTTC. The chain carries TRBV7-9 and TRBJ1-2; the match to TRBD1 covers 7 bases. Germline CDR1 reads SEHNR; CDR2 reads FQNEAQ (reference sequence). This CDR3 is built from 14 residues. Unmatched junction bases numbered 4, after V lost 4 bases and J lost 2 bases.

The V and J genes are TRBV30 and TRBJ1-3; D unresolved. The CDR3 is 13 amino acids. CDR1 and CDR2 (germline): GTSNPN, SVGIG (reference sequence). Trimming left V 2 bases short and J 4 bases short, with 9 bases between. CDR3 sequence (DNA): TGTGCCTGGAGTTTTGGCGGAGGAAACACCATATATTTT. Amino acid sequence: CAWSFGGGNTIYF.

Only a few counts were recorded for this clone. The chain has TRBV4-3 and TRBJ2-1; D is unclear. V dropped 0 bases and J dropped 8 bases, with 8 bases sitting between them. This CDR3 is 13 amino acids long. Germline values: CDR1 LGHNA, CDR2 YSLEER. The DNA for the CDR3 is TGCGCCAGCAGCCAAGATGGGGATTATGAGCAGTTCTTC. Its protein is CASSQDGDYEQFF.

The chain has TRBV27 and TRBJ2-1; 8 bases are a match to TRBD2. The CDR3 runs 17 residues. CDR1 and CDR2 (germline): MNHEY, SMNVEV (reference sequence). The trim removed 1 base at V and 5 bases at J, leaving 10 bases unmatched. CDR3 DNA: TGTGCCAGCAGTTTATTATATTCGGGGGGGCGGAACAATGAGCAGTTCTTC. Amino acids: CASSLLYSGGRNNEQFF.

This clone was seen only a few times. The chain combines TRBV6-1 with TRBJ1-2; no definite D call. Germline-derived CDR1 and CDR2 are MNHNS and SASEGT. V dropped 3 bases and J dropped 2 bases, with 16 bases sitting between them. CDR3 length: 16 residues. The CDR3 DNA is TGTGCCAGCAGTGAGTATTTCGGCAGGCCAAACTATGGCTACACCTTC. Translation gives CASSEYFGRPNYGYTF.

V gene TRBV30 combines with J gene TRBJ1-2; no clear D. V was pared by 2 bases and J by 6 bases, with 10 bases between. Germline V gene sequence: CDR1 GTSNPN, CDR2 SVGIG (reference sequence). The CDR3 is made up of 12 amino acids. CDR3 in amino acids: CAWSPSPDGYTF. The CDR3 DNA reads TGTGCCTGGAGTCCGAGTCCGGATGGCTACACCTTC. The whole variable domain, filled in from reference TRBV30 and TRBJ1-2, reads SQTIHQWPATLVQPVGSPLSLECTVEGTSNPNLYWYRQAAGRGLQLLFYSVGIGQISSEVPQNLSASRPQDRQFILSSKKLLLSDSGFYLCAWSPSPDGYTFGSGTRLTVV.

The sample holds one count of this clone. The chain recombines TRBV30 with TRBJ2-2, with TRBD2 as a possible D gene (5 bases). The CDR3 has 14 residues. Germline V lookup: CDR1 GTSNPN, CDR2 SVGIG (reference sequence). V was trimmed by 4 bases and J by 3 bases, leaving 12 bases between them. The CDR3 DNA reads as TGTGCCTGGAAAGAGGGAAGGGACACCGGGGAGCTGTTTTTT. Protein product: CAWKEGRDTGELFF. The whole variable domain, remainder taken from reference TRBV30 and TRBJ2-2, is SQTIHQWPATLVQPVGSPLSLECTVEGTSNPNLYWYRQAAGRGLQLLFYSVGIGQISSEVPQNLSASRPQDRQFILSSKKLLLSDSGFYLCAWKEGRDTGELFFGEGSRLTVL.

This sequence joins TRBV5-8 and TRBJ2-3; no definite D call. Deletions cut 4 bases from V and 0 bases from J, with 3 bases between. CDR3 size: 12 residues. Per the germline V gene, CDR1 is SGHTS and CDR2 is YDEGEE. CDR3 protein: CASSQSTDTQYF. In nucleotides, the CDR3 is TGTGCCAGCAGCCAAAGCACAGATACGCAGTATTTT. The whole variable domain, filled in from reference TRBV5-8 and TRBJ2-3, reads EAGVTQSPTHLIKTRGQQATLRCSPISGHTSVYWYQQALGLGLQFLLWYDEGEERNRGNFPPRFSGRQFPNYSSELNVNALELEDSALYLCASSQSTDTQYFGPGTRLTVL.

The chain links TRBV25-1 to TRBJ1-1; D unresolved. Trimming cost V 2 bases and J 2 bases, with 12 bases left between them. Germline CDR1 reads MGHDK; CDR2 reads SYGVNS. There are 15 residues in the CDR3. The CDR3 reads CASSESNLKNTEAFF. CDR3 coding DNA: TGTGCCAGCAGTGAAAGTAACCTTAAAAACACTGAAGCTTTCTTT.

This rearrangement joins TRBV6-6 to TRBJ2-5; possibly TRBD1 for D (5 bases). Trimming pared 2 bases from V and 1 base from J, leaving 14 bases between. Germline V lookup: CDR1 MNHNY, CDR2 SVGAGI (reference sequence). CDR3 length: 16 amino acids. Written as DNA, the CDR3 is TGTGCCAGCAGTTACAACCCGGCAGGGCTCCAAGAGACCCAGTACTTC. It translates to CASSYNPAGLQETQYF.

A few counts support this clone. V and J are TRBV5-1 and TRBJ2-5; TRBD2 matches 8 bases. V dropped 2 bases and J dropped 1; count of bases not matched to a gene: 4. Germline V gene data show CDR1 as SGHRS and CDR2 as YFSETQ. This CDR3 is built from 15 residues. CDR3: CASSFSGGPQETQYF. The CDR3 nucleotides are TGCGCCAGCAGCTTCTCGGGGGGGCCCCAAGAGACCCAGTACTTC.

The rearrangement uses TRBV27 and TRBJ2-5; 7 positions match TRBD1. Losses at the gene ends were 0 bases for V and 0 bases for J; bases not matched to a gene: 4. Germline V gene data show CDR1 as MNHEY and CDR2 as SMNVEV (reference sequence). This CDR3 has 16 amino acids. This CDR3 reads CASSLSGQRYQETQYF. The CDR3 nucleotides are TGTGCCAGCAGTTTATCGGGACAGAGGTACCAAGAGACCCAGTACTTC.